The rows below give T cell receptor beta chains drawn from one sample of a study of blood T cells in healthy people across ages. TCRdb re-analysed the 5' RACE reads in MiXCR, keeping a single row per CDR3 protein. The sample has 1.5 million to 2 million distinct CDR3 sequences, 49% seen once. The source material was blood. These receptors were collected from a woman between 35 and 50 years old in good health. CDR3s include the opening cysteine and the closing phenylalanine or tryptophan. A D gene is named only where the DNA matches it firmly. The size of a clone is reported for some rows only, either as once, few or many, or as a class for expanded clones.

CDR3: CASSEELAVGEQFF; DNA: TGTGCCAGCAGTGAGGAGCTAGCGGTCGGTGAGCAGTTCTTC; D: TRBD2; size: many; J: TRBJ2-1; V: TRBV2
CDR3: CASSQDLAQPQHF; DNA: TGTGCCAGCAGCCAAGATTTGGCCCAGCCCCAGCATTTT; D: -; size: few; J: TRBJ1-5; V: TRBV3-1
CDR3: CAVASGGSTDTQYF; DNA: TGTGCCGTGGCTAGCGGGGGATCCACAGATACGCAGTATTTT; D: TRBD2; size: -; J: TRBJ2-3; V: TRBV13
CDR3: CASSRASEWAQHF; DNA: TGTGCCAGCAGCCGGGCCTCGGAGTGGGCCCAGCATTTT; D: -; size: -; J: TRBJ1-5; V: TRBV12-3/TRBV12-4
CDR3: CSASFGTGLYGQYF; DNA: TGCAGTGCTAGTTTTGGGACAGGGCTGTACGGGCAGTACTTC; D: TRBD1; size: -; J: TRBJ2-5; V: TRBV20-1
CDR3: CASSCPGNQPQHF; DNA: TGTGCCAGCAGTTGCCCCGGGAATCAGCCCCAGCATTTT; D: -; size: -; J: TRBJ1-5; V: TRBV28
CDR3: CASSLTSGYQETQYF; DNA: TGTGCCAGCAGCTTAACTAGCGGGTACCAAGAGACCCAGTACTTC; D: TRBD2; size: -; J: TRBJ2-5; V: TRBV7-2
CDR3: CASSQQRGTDNQPQHF; DNA: TGTGCCAGCAGCCAGCAAAGGGGGACAGATAATCAGCCCCAGCATTTT; D: -; size: -; J: TRBJ1-5; V: TRBV21-1
CDR3: CASSELEGTVYNEQFF; DNA: TGTGCCAGCAGTGAACTTGAAGGGACGGTCTACAATGAGCAGTTCTTC; D: -; size: -; J: TRBJ2-1; V: TRBV6-1
CDR3: CASGRQGLTASVSYEQYF; DNA: TGTGCCAGCGGCCGCCAGGGCTTGACAGCGTCCGTTTCCTACGAGCAGTACTTC; D: -; size: -; J: TRBJ2-7; V: TRBV6-2/TRBV6-3
CDR3: CASNHRADTEAFF; DNA: TGTGCCAGCAACCACAGGGCCGACACTGAAGCTTTCTTT; D: -; size: -; J: TRBJ1-1; V: TRBV25-1
CDR3: CSVALRGRGQGRYGYTF; DNA: TGCAGCGTTGCGTTGCGCGGGAGGGGACAGGGGCGTTATGGCTACACCTTC; D: TRBD1; size: few; J: TRBJ1-2; V: TRBV29-1
CDR3: CASSFYVHRGSGANVLTF; DNA: TGTGCCAGCAGTTTTTACGTCCACCGGGGCTCTGGGGCCAACGTCCTGACTTTC; D: -; size: -; J: TRBJ2-6; V: TRBV28
CDR3: CSAEYNEQFF; DNA: TGCAGCGCAGAGTACAATGAGCAGTTCTTC; D: -; size: few; J: TRBJ2-1; V: TRBV20-1
CDR3: CASSQDYYSPLHF; DNA: TGTGCCAGCAGCCAAGACTATTACTCACCCCTCCACTTT; D: -; size: -; J: TRBJ1-6; V: TRBV14
CDR3: CASSLLSGGLYNEQFF; DNA: TGTGCCAGCAGTTTATTGTCCGGGGGGCTGTACAATGAGCAGTTCTTC; D: -; size: few; J: TRBJ2-1; V: TRBV27
CDR3: CASSSAAGPDTQYF; DNA: TGCGCCAGCAGCTCTGCTGCAGGTCCAGATACGCAGTATTTT; D: -; size: -; J: TRBJ2-3; V: TRBV5-1
CDR3: CASSSDIHEQPQHF; DNA: TGTGCCAGCAGCTCGGACATTCATGAACAGCCCCAGCATTTT; D: -; size: -; J: TRBJ1-5; V: TRBV7-2
CDR3: CASKSRTGIFQETQYF; DNA: TGTGCCAGCAAAAGTAGGACAGGGATCTTCCAAGAGACCCAGTACTTC; D: TRBD1; size: -; J: TRBJ2-5; V: TRBV12-3/TRBV12-4
CDR3: CSASRASREKLFF; DNA: TGCAGTGCCTCCAGGGCGAGTCGTGAAAAACTGTTTTTT; D: -; size: -; J: TRBJ1-4; V: TRBV20-1
CDR3: CASSSVEAGEQYF; DNA: TGTGCCAGCTCTAGCGTCGAGGCTGGCGAGCAGTACTTC; D: -; size: -; J: TRBJ2-7; V: TRBV6-6
CDR3: CSVESRQEKAKNIQYF; DNA: TGCAGCGTTGAGAGCAGACAGGAGAAAGCCAAAAACATTCAGTACTTC; D: -; size: -; J: TRBJ2-4; V: TRBV29-1
CDR3: CASSVDLTYGYTF; DNA: TGTGCCAGCAGTGTAGACCTGACCTATGGCTACACCTTC; D: -; size: -; J: TRBJ1-2; V: TRBV6-1
CDR3: CAAPPAPDRGSYEQYF; DNA: TGTGCGGCCCCCCCCGCACCGGACAGGGGTTCGTACGAGCAGTACTTC; D: TRBD1; size: -; J: TRBJ2-7; V: TRBV6-6
CDR3: CASTLPTELGPTSGDINEQFF; DNA: TGTGCCAGCACCCTACCAACAGAACTAGGCCCAACTAGCGGGGATATAAATGAGCAGTTCTTC; D: TRBD2; size: -; J: TRBJ2-1; V: TRBV6-1
CDR3: CASSVEKPQDTQYF; DNA: TGCGCCAGCAGCGTGGAAAAACCCCAAGATACGCAGTATTTT; D: -; size: -; J: TRBJ2-3; V: TRBV5-1
CDR3: CASSLSDMGARETQYF; DNA: TGTGCCAGCAGCTTATCGGACATGGGAGCTAGAGAGACCCAGTACTTC; D: -; size: once; J: TRBJ2-5; V: TRBV11-1
CDR3: CASSSSSRGDAKNIQYF; DNA: TGTGCCAGCAGCTCCTCCAGTCGGGGGGACGCCAAAAACATTCAGTACTTC; D: TRBD2; size: few; J: TRBJ2-4; V: TRBV9
CDR3: CSVRTEETQFF; DNA: TGCAGCGTTCGGACAGAGGAGACCCAGTTCTTC; D: -; size: -; J: TRBJ2-1; V: TRBV29-1
CDR3: CASATWIGYEQYF; DNA: TGTGCCAGCGCAACTTGGATAGGCTACGAGCAGTACTTC; D: -; size: few; J: TRBJ2-7; V: TRBV27
CDR3: CASTLEPGGYEQFF; DNA: TGCGCCAGCACCCTAGAACCCGGGGGGTATGAGCAGTTCTTC; D: TRBD2; size: once; J: TRBJ2-1; V: TRBV4-1
CDR3: CASSPTGRAGGSIEQYF; DNA: TGCGCCAGCAGCCCAACCGGGAGAGCGGGGGGGAGTATCGAGCAGTACTTC; D: TRBD2; size: few; J: TRBJ2-7; V: TRBV4-3
CDR3: CASSYGLAGEQLETQYF; DNA: TGTGCCAGCAGCTACGGACTAGCGGGGGAGCAATTGGAGACCCAGTACTTC; D: TRBD2; size: few; J: TRBJ2-5; V: TRBV13
CDR3: CASSQQATGANVLTF; DNA: TGCGCCAGCAGCCAACAGGCAACCGGGGCCAACGTCCTGACTTTC; D: -; size: -; J: TRBJ2-6; V: TRBV5-1
CDR3: CASSNLGGSEAFF; DNA: TGTGCCAGCAGTAACCTGGGGGGGAGTGAAGCTTTCTTT; D: -; size: -; J: TRBJ1-1; V: TRBV12-3/TRBV12-4
CDR3: CASSEAVLTQYF; DNA: TGTGCCAGCAGTGAAGCGGTGCTAACCCAGTACTTC; D: -; size: once; J: TRBJ2-5; V: TRBV6-1
CDR3: CASSELPFTEAFF; DNA: TGTGCCAGCAGTGAGCTCCCGTTCACTGAAGCTTTCTTT; D: -; size: -; J: TRBJ1-1; V: TRBV12-3/TRBV12-4
CDR3: CASSDFGGRYGYTF; DNA: TGTGCCAGCAGTGATTTCGGAGGCCGCTATGGCTACACCTTC; D: -; size: -; J: TRBJ1-2; V: TRBV25-1
CDR3: CASSNLDKYNEQFF; DNA: TGTGCCAGCAGCAACCTCGACAAATACAATGAGCAGTTCTTC; D: -; size: once; J: TRBJ2-1; V: TRBV12-3/TRBV12-4
CDR3: CASRLIWASEGYNEQFF; DNA: TGTGCCAGCAGACTTATCTGGGCTAGCGAGGGGTACAATGAGCAGTTCTTC; D: -; size: -; J: TRBJ2-1; V: TRBV28
CDR3: CASTLDREGETQYF; DNA: TGTGCCAGCACCCTAGACAGGGAAGGAGAGACCCAGTACTTC; D: TRBD1; size: few; J: TRBJ2-5; V: TRBV12-3/TRBV12-4